One sample yielded the 18 T cell receptor beta chains listed below, sequenced in a study of blood T cells in healthy people across ages. The use of a sample-barcoded 5' primer and a J-beta primer mix characterized a second PCR of about 7 to 12 cycles. A single record per CDR3 protein comes from TCRdb applying MiXCR to the 5' RACE reads. The table lists approximately 1.5 million distinct CDR3 sequences, almost 35% of them singletons. The specimen was blood. These receptors were collected from a woman between 25 and 40 years old in good health.

This clonotype appeared a few times. The rearrangement joins TRBV12-3 or TRBV12-4 to TRBJ1-6, with D maybe TRBD1 (6 bases). The CDR3 extends over 14 amino acids. The V and J ends lost 7 bases and 6 bases respectively, with 13 bases between them. CDR3 in DNA: TGTGCCAGCAATACAGGGATTAGTAATTCACCCCTCCACTTT. Encoded protein: CASNTGISNSPLHF.

This chain links TRBV7-2 with TRBJ1-2, with D perhaps matching TRBD1 (5 bases). Germline loops: CDR1 SGHTA, CDR2 FQGNSA. There are 14 residues in the CDR3. Trimming took off 2 bases at V and 5 bases at J, with 12 bases between the two ends. CDR3 in amino acids: CASSLKLGEYGYTF. The CDR3 DNA is TGTGCCAGCAGCTTAAAGTTAGGGGAGTATGGCTACACCTTC.

DNA for the CDR3: TGTGCCAGCAGTCGCGGACCTTCCACAGATACGCAGTATTTT. This codes for CASSRGPSTDTQYF. The rearrangement joins TRBV12-3 or TRBV12-4 to TRBJ2-3; D is undetermined. V was pared by 5 bases and J by 2 bases, with 11 bases between. The CDR3 sequence is 14 residues long.

This clonotype was seen more than once but under ten times. This chain connects TRBV20-1 to TRBJ1-1; a weak D match, TRBD1 (6 bases). Germline values: CDR1 DFQATT, CDR2 SNEGSKA (reference sequence). The CDR3 has 14 amino acids. Deletions cut 2 bases from V and 4 bases from J, with 14 bases between. The CDR3 sequence is CSARRGQRGTEAFF. The CDR3 bases are TGCAGTGCTAGACGCGGACAGCGGGGCACTGAAGCTTTCTTT.

The J gene is TRBJ1-1, the V gene TRBV7-9, with a possible D match to TRBD1 (5 bases). The CDR3 extends over 13 amino acids. With 4 bases removed from V and 7 bases from J, the gap between germline ends came to 13 bases. Germline CDR1 and CDR2: SEHNR and FQNEAQ (reference sequence). The CDR3 here is CASSWTPPNEAFF. CDR3 coding DNA: TGTGCCAGCAGCTGGACACCACCCAATGAAGCTTTCTTT.

This clonotype was found a few times. The chain couples TRBV6-6 to TRBJ2-5; no clear D. Germline CDR1 reads MNHNY; CDR2 reads SVGAGI (reference sequence). The CDR3 loop spans 13 amino acids. V was cut by 2 bases and J by 4 bases, with 8 bases left in between. The CDR3 nucleotides read TGTGCCAGCAGTTACCTTACAATAGAGACCCAGTACTTC. Protein: CASSYLTIETQYF.

This clonotype was seen a handful of times. DNA of the CDR3: TGCAGTGCCTTCGTGATCAATGGCGAGCAGTACTTC. This encodes CSAFVINGEQYF. This chain uses TRBV20-1 with TRBJ2-7; no firm D call. V shed 6 bases and J shed 6 bases, with 15 bases lying between them. The CDR3 consists of 12 residues. In germline, CDR1 is DFQATT, CDR2 SNEGSKA (reference sequence).

The chain couples TRBV2 to TRBJ2-2, with 7 nucleotides matching TRBD2. The CDR3 spans 15 residues. CDR1 and CDR2 from the germline V gene are SNHLY and FYNNEI. Germline trimming cut 6 bases from V and 2 bases from J; bases unmatched to any gene: 6. CDR3 DNA: TGTGCCAGCAGGGGACTACCTACCAACACCGGGGAGCTGTTTTTT. Residues: CASRGLPTNTGELFF.

This clonotype was picked up a small number of times. The chain carries TRBV29-1 and TRBJ2-1; unclear D gene. There are 14 residues in the CDR3. The ends were cut back, 3 bases at V and 4 bases at J, with 13 bases in the middle. Germline CDR1 and CDR2: SQVTM and ANQGSEA. The CDR3, as DNA: TGCAGCGTTGACGGGCAGGACGGGTACAATGAGCAGTTCTTC. It encodes CSVDGQDGYNEQFF.

About this clonotype itself: At one end the junction does not follow the germline gene, possibly because of a read error. The V and J genes are TRBV13 and TRBJ2-7; 12 nucleotides agree with TRBD2. The CDR3 has 15 residues. Germline V gives CDR1 PRHDT, CDR2 FYEKMQ (reference sequence). CDR3 residues: CAGSSRLAGVYEQYF. CDR3 in DNA: TGTGCCGGCAGCTCGCGACTAGCGGGAGTCTACGAGCAGTACTTC.

This rearrangement joins TRBV5-5 to TRBJ2-5; weak D call: TRBD2 (6 bases). In germline, CDR1 is SGHKS, CDR2 YYEKEE (reference sequence). With 2 bases removed from V and 11 bases from J, the gap between germline ends came to 16 bases. CDR3 length equals 13 residues. CDR3 amino acids: CASSFPGVNEQYF. The CDR3 DNA sequence: TGTGCCAGCAGCTTTCCGGGGGTTAATGAGCAGTACTTC.

J is TRBJ2-3 and V is TRBV20-1, with no clear D. CDR3 length: 12 residues. Trimming stripped 5 bases from V and 4 bases from J, with 10 bases between. CDR1 and CDR2 (germline): DFQATT, SNEGSKA (reference sequence). The CDR3: CSALPDADTQYF. The DNA of the CDR3 is TGCAGTGCTCTTCCCGACGCAGATACGCAGTATTTT.

This clonotype was seen a few times. The chain has TRBV7-2 and TRBJ2-7; D remains unclear. The germline V and J ends were trimmed by 4 bases and 3 bases, with 10 bases remaining between them. CDR1 is SGHTA, CDR2 FQGNSA, per germline. The CDR3 length is 13 residues. CDR3 DNA: TGTGCCAGCAGCTCCCGGGTAAACTACGAGCAGTACTTC. Its protein is CASSSRVNYEQYF.

This clonotype was counted many times. One junction end does not reproduce the germline sequence, and a read error may be involved. The CDR3 spells CSARGQGSTF. The CDR3 bases are TGCAGTGCTAGAGGACAGGGCTCCACCTTC. This chain connects TRBV20-1 to TRBJ1-2, with 7 nucleotides matching TRBD1. Germline V gene sequence: CDR1 DFQATT, CDR2 SNEGSKA (reference sequence). The CDR3 has 10 residues.

A single count supports this clonotype. The junction departs from the called germline gene at one end, perhaps through a read error. The chain employs TRBV6-6 and TRBJ1-2; 11 nucleotides line up with TRBD1. Germline CDR1 and CDR2: MNHNY and SVGAGI (reference sequence). The CDR3 covers 14 residues. This chain's CDR3 is CASSYGTGGSGYTF. DNA of the CDR3: TGCGCCAGCAGTTACGGGACAGGGGGTAGTGGCTACACCTTC.

The rearrangement links TRBV2 to TRBJ2-1; D call uncertain. Germline V lookup: CDR1 SNHLY, CDR2 FYNNEI. V shed 4 bases and J shed 7 bases, with 17 bases lying between them. The CDR3 length is 15 residues. The chain's CDR3 is CASSVSAIPGNEQFF. CDR3 DNA sequence: TGTGCCAGCAGTGTCTCGGCCATCCCCGGTAATGAGCAGTTCTTC.

Only a few counts were recorded for this clonotype. This chain joins TRBV20-1 and TRBJ2-1; D gene unclear. The V end was cut by 7 bases, the J end by 7 bases, with 17 bases between. This CDR3 has 13 residues. The V gene's germline CDR1 is DFQATT and CDR2 SNEGSKA (reference sequence). As DNA, the CDR3 is TGCAGTGTGAAGGTCACAAAGGTTAATGAGCAGTTCTTC. It specifies CSVKVTKVNEQFF.

A remark on this clonotype: The junction and the germline gene differ at one end; a read error may be behind it. The V and J genes are TRBV20-1 and TRBJ2-5; tentatively, D is TRBD1 or TRBD2 (5 bases each). The CDR3 runs to 14 residues. Germline CDR1 and CDR2: DFQATT and SNEGSKA (reference sequence). The CDR3 reads CGASVVGVQETQYF. The DNA for the CDR3 is TGCGGTGCTAGTGTAGTGGGGGTACAAGAGACCCAGTACTTC.